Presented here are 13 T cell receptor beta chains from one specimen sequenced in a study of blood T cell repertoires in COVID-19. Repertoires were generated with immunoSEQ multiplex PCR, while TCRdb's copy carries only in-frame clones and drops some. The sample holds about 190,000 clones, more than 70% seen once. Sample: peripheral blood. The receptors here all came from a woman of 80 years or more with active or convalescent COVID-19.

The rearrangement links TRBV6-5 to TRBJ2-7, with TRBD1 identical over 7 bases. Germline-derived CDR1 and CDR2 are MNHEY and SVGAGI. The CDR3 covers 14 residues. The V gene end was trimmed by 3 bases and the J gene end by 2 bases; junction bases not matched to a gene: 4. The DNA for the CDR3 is TGTGCCAGCAGTTATTATGGGACAGCCTACGAGCAGTACTTC. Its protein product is CASSYYGTAYEQYF.

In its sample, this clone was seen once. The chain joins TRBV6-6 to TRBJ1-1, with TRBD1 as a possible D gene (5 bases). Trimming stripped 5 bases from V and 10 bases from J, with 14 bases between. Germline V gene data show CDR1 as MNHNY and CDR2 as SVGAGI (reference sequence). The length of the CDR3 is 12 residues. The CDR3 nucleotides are TGTGCCAGCAGTCCCCCCGGGGGACGAGCTTTCTTT. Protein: CASSPPGGRAFF.

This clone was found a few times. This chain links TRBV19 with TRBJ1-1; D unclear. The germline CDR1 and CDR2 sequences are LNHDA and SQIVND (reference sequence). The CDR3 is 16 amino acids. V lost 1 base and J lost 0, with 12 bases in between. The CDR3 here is CASSIVSGRLNTEAFF. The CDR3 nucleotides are TGTGCCAGTAGTATAGTAAGCGGACGGTTGAACACTGAAGCTTTCTTT.

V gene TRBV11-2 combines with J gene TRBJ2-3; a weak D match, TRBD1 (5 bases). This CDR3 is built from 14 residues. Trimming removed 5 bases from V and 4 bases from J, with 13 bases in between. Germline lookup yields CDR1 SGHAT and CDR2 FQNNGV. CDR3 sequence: CASSQTQGADTQYF. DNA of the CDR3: TGTGCCAGCAGCCAAACCCAAGGGGCAGATACGCAGTATTTT.

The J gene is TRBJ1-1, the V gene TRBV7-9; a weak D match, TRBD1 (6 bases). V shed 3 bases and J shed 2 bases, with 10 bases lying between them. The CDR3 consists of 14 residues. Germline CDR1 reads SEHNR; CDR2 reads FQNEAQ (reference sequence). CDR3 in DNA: TGTGCCAGCAGCTTGCAGGGGCCTAACACTGAAGCTTTCTTT. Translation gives CASSLQGPNTEAFF.

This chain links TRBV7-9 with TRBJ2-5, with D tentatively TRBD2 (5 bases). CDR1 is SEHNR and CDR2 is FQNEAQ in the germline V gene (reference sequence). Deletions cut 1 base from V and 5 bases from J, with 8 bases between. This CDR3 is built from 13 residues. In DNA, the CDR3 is TGTGCCAGCAGCTTAGTAGCGCGGGAGACCCAGTACTTC. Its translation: CASSLVARETQYF.

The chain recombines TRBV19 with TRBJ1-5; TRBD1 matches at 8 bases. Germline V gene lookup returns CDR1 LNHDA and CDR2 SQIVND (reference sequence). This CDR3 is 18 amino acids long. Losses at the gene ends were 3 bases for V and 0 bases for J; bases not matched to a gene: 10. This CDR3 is CASSIWTGNYYSNQPQHF. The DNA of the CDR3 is TGTGCCAGTAGTATCTGGACAGGGAACTATTATAGCAATCAGCCCCAGCATTTT. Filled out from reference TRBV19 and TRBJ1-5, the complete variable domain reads DGGITQSPKYLFRKEGQNVTLSCEQNLNHDAMYWYRQDPGQGLRLIYYSQIVNDFQKGDIAEGYSVSREKKESFPLTVTSAQKNPTAFYLCASSIWTGNYYSNQPQHFGDGTRLSIL.

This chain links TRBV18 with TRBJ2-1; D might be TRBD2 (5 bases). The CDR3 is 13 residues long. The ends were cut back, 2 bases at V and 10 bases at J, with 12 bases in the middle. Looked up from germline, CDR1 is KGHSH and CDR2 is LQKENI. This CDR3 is CASSPESGLEQFF. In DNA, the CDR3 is TGTGCCAGCTCACCAGAAAGCGGTCTGGAGCAGTTCTTC. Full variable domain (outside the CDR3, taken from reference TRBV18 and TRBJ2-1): NAGVMQNPRHLVRRRGQEARLRCSPMKGHSHVYWYRQLPEEGLKFMVYLQKENIIDESGMPKERFSAEFPKEGPSILRIQQVVRGDSAAYFCASSPESGLEQFFGPGTRLTVL.

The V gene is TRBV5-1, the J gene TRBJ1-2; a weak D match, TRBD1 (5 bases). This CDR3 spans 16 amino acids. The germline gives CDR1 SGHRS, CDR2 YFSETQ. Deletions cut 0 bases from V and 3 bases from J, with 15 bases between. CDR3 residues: CASSLDAGMVYYGYTF. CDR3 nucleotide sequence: TGCGCCAGCAGCTTGGATGCAGGGATGGTTTACTATGGCTACACCTTC.

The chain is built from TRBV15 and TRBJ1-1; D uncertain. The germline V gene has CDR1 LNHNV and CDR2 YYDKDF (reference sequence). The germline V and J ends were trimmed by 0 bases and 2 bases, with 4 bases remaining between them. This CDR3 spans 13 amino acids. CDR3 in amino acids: CATSRDTNTEAFF. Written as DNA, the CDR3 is TGTGCCACCAGCAGAGATACTAACACTGAAGCTTTCTTT.

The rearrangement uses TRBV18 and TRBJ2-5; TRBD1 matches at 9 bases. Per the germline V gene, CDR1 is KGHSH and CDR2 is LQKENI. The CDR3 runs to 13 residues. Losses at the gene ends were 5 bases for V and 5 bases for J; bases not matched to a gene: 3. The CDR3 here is CASSYRGLETQYF. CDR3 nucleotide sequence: TGTGCCAGCTCATACAGGGGGCTTGAGACCCAGTACTTC.

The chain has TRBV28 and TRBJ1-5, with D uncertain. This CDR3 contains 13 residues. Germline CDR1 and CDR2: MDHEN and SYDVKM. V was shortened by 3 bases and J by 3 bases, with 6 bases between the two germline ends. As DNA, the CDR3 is TGTGCCAGCAGTTTCGTCCTCAATCAGCCCCAGCATTTT. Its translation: CASSFVLNQPQHF.

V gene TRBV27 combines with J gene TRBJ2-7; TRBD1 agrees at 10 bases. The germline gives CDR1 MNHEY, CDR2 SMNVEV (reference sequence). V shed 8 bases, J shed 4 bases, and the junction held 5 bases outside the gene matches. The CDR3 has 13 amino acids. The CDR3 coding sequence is TGTGCCAGCGGCAGGGACAGGGGTTACGAGCAGTACTTC. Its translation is CASGRDRGYEQYF.